The sequence of this TCR beta chain was determined in a study of cytomegalovirus exposure and HLA in healthy donors. Study-wide results and limits: Association of a missense DCLRE1C variant with TCR beta V- and J-gene trimming was reported in a later analysis.

PCR used 60 Vbeta primers and 13 Jbeta primers. TCRdb's table, derived via immunoSEQ multiplex PCR, lists solely in-frame clones and lacks some. The data contain around 150,000 clones, roughly three quarters of them singletons. Per germline, CDR1 LNHDA and CDR2 SQIVND (reference sequence). The ends were cut back, 9 bases at V and 3 bases at J, with 15 bases in the middle. This CDR3 contains 14 residues. In regard to this clone: What it binds is unknown.

The sample consisted of PBMCs. The chain is built from TRBV19 and TRBJ1-3, with TRBD1 as a possible D gene (6 bases). The receptor was derived from a male donor in good health and CMV-seronegative. The CDR3 DNA reads TGTGCCAGCAAGGAGCAGGGGCTTGGAAACACCATATATTTT. It yields the protein CASKEQGLGNTIYF.